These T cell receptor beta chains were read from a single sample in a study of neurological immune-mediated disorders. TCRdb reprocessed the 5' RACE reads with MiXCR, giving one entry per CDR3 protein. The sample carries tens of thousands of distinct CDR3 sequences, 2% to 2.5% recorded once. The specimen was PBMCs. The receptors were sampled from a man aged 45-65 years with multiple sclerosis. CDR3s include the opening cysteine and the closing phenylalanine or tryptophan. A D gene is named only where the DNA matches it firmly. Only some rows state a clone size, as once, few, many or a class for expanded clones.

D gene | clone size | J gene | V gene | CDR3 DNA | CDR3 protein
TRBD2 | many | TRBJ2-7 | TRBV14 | TGTGCCAGCAGCCAAGATACGCGGGGGACTGCCTACGAGCAGTACTTC | CASSQDTRGTAYEQYF
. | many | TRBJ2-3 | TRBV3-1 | TGTGCCAGCAGCCAAGTGCTGAGCGGCACAGATACGCAGTATTTT | CASSQVLSGTDTQYF
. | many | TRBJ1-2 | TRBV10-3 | TGTGCCATCAGTGAGGGCAGCTATGGCTACACCTTC | CAISEGSYGYTF
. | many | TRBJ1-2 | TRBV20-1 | TGCAGTGCTAATAGGGGGACCTATGGCTACACCTTC | CSANRGTYGYTF
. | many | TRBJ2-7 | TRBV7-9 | TGTGCCAGCAGCTTATTGGAGGCAAACTACGAGCAGTACTTC | CASSLLEANYEQYF
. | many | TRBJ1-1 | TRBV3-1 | TGTGCCAGCAGCCAAGGGACATACACTGAAGCTTTCTTT | CASSQGTYTEAFF
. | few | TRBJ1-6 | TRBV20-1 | TGCAGTGCTAGGGAGGGGCCTAATTCACCCCTCAACTTT | CSAREGPNSPLNF
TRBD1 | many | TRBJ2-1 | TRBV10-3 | TGTGCCATCAGTGAAGGCGGGACAGGGGGCAATGAGCAGTTCTTC | CAISEGGTGGNEQFF
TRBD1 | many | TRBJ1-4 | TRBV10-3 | TGTGCCATCAGTGATTCCAGGGGGGGAAATGAAAAACTGTTTTTT | CAISDSRGGNEKLFF
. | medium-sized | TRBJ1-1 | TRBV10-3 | TGTGCCATCAGTGTGACTACCCCGAACACTGAAGCTTTCTTT | CAISVTTPNTEAFF
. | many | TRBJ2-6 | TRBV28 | TGTGCCAGCAGAGCAACAGGGAGGTTCACTCTGGGGGCCAACGTCCTGACTTTC | CASRATGRFTLGANVLTF
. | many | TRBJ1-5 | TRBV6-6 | TGTGCCAGCAGTTACGACGGGGGACATCAGCCCCAGCATTTT | CASSYDGGHQPQHF
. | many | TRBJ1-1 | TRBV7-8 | TGTGCCAGCAGCTCTTACCTGACGTGGGGCGGCATGAACACTGAAGCTTTCTTT | CASSSYLTWGGMNTEAFF
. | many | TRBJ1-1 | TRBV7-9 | TGTGCCAGCAGCCTAGCAGGGCGGAACACTGAAGCTTTCTTT | CASSLAGRNTEAFF
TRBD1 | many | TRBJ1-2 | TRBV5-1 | TGCGCCAGCAGCTTGGATTCGACAGGGGGCAAGAGAGGCTACACCTTC | CASSLDSTGGKRGYTF
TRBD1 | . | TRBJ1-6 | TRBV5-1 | TGCGCCAGCAGCCCAAGGGGACAGGGTGGGGATCTTTCACCCCTCAACTTT | CASSPRGQGGDLSPLNF
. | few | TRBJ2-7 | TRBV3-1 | TGTGCCAGCAGCCAAGCCAGGGTCTCCTACGAGCAGTACTTC | CASSQARVSYEQYF
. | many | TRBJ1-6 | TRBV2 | TGTGCCAGCATGGCCGATCCGAATTCACCCCTCCACTTT | CASMADPNSPLHF
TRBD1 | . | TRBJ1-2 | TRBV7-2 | TGTGCCAGCAGCGCAGCGGGACAGACTCCGTCGAGAGGCTACACCTTC | CASSAAGQTPSRGYTF
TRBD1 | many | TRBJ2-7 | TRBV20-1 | TGCAGCGCCGGGACAGGGGGAACCGAGCAGTACTTC | CSAGTGGTEQYF
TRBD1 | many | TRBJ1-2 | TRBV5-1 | TGCGCCAGCAGCACCGGACAGGGGGTTGGTGGCTACACCTTC | CASSTGQGVGGYTF
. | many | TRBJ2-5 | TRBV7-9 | TGTGCCAGCAGCCCCGGGAGACAGGGAGAGACCCAGTACTTC | CASSPGRQGETQYF
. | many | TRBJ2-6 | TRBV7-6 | TGTGCCAGCAGCCCATACACAGGCTCTGGGGCCAACGTCCTGACTTTC | CASSPYTGSGANVLTF
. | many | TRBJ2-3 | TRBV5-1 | TGCGCCAGCACCAGGGAGGATACGCAGTATTTT | CASTREDTQYF
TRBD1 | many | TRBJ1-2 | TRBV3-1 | TGTGCCAGCAGCCTGACAGGGCAGTTCTCTGGCTACACCTTC | CASSLTGQFSGYTF
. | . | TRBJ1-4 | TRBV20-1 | TGCAGTGCTAGAGTCCGGGGAGGGAATGACAAACTGTTTTTT | CSARVRGGNDKLFF
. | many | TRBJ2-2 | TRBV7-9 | TGTGCCAGCAGCCGAAGTGGGTTCGGGGGGCGCGTTCAAGGCACCGGGGAGCTGTTTTTT | CASSRSGFGGRVQGTGELFF
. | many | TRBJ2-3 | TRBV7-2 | TGTGCCAGCAGCAGGGACGTAAGCACAGATACGCAGTATTTT | CASSRDVSTDTQYF
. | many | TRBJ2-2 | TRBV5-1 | TGCGCCAGCAGCTTGGGCCAGGGCTGGCTGTTTTTT | CASSLGQGWLFF
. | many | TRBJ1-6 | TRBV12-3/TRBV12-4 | TGTGCCAGCAGCCTTAATTCACCCCTCCACTTT | CASSLNSPLHF
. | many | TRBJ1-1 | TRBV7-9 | TGTGCCAGCAGCTTAGATAGGGGCGGAGATACTGAAGCTTTCTTT | CASSLDRGGDTEAFF
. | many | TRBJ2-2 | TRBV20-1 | TGCAGTGCTAGGGCCGGTGGGAACACCGGGGAGCTGTTTTTT | CSARAGGNTGELFF
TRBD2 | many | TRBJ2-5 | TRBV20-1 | TGCAGTGCTCCCCGGACTAGCGGGGGGATGGAGACCCAGTACTTC | CSAPRTSGGMETQYF
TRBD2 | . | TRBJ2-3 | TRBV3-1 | TGTGCCAGCAGCATCCGGACTAGCGGGGGTTCAGATACGCAGTATTTT | CASSIRTSGGSDTQYF
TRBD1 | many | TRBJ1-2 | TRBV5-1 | TGCGCCAGCAGCTTTGGGACAGGGTATCAATCCGATGGCTACACCTTC | CASSFGTGYQSDGYTF
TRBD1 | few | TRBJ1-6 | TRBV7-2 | TGTGCCAGCAGCTTAGCACAGGGGGCGCTTTCACCCCTCAACTTT | CASSLAQGALSPLNF
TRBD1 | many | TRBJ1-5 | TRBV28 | TGTGCCAGCAGTTTATGGTCGTCAGGGGGTGGCAATCAGCCCCAGCATTTT | CASSLWSSGGGNQPQHF
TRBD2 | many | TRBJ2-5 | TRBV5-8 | TGTGCCAGCAGCCCGGGACTAGCGGGCTACCAAGAGACCCAGTACTTC | CASSPGLAGYQETQYF
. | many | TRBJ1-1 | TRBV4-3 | TGCGCCAGCAGCCGCCCTCTCGCGAACACTGAAGCTTTCTTT | CASSRPLANTEAFF
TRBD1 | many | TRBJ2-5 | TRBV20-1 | TGCAGTGCTAGACCAGGGGGTGGATTGGAGACCCAGTACTTC | CSARPGGGLETQYF
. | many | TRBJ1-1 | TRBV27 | TGTGCCAGCAGTTTTGAACCTGCAGGCAACACTGAAGCTTTCTTT | CASSFEPAGNTEAFF
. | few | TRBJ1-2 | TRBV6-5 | TGTGTCAGCCTCGACAGGAGGAAACGGGGCTACACCTTC | CVSLDRRKRGYTF
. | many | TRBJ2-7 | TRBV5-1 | TGCGCCAGCAGCGTCCATTGGGACCACCAAAGAGAGCAGTACTTC | CASSVHWDHQREQYF
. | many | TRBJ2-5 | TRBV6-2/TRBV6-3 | TGTGCCAGCAGTCTCATTGGGGAAGAGACCCAGTACTTC | CASSLIGEETQYF
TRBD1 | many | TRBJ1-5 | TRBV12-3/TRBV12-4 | TGTGCCAGCAGCCTCGGGACAGTAAACAATCAGCCCCAGCATTTT | CASSLGTVNNQPQHF
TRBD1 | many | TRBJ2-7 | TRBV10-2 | TGCGCCAGCAGATCTCAGGGGGTGATCCCCTACGAGCAGTACTTC | CASRSQGVIPYEQYF
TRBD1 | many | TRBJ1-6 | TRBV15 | TGTGCCACCAGCAAAAGGACAGGGACTGTTGGTTGGTCACCCCTCCACTTT | CATSKRTGTVGWSPLHF
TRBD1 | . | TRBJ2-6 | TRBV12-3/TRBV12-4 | TGTGCCAGCAAAGACACAGGGGGCCGAAGGTCTGGGGCCAAAGTCCTGACTTTC | CASKDTGGRRSGAKVLTF
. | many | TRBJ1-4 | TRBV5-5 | TGTGCCAGCAGCTCCCAGGGGTTTACTAATGAAAAACTGTTTTTT | CASSSQGFTNEKLFF
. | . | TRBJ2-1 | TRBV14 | TGTGCCAGCAGCCGGGACTCCACCTACAATGAGCAGTTCTTC | CASSRDSTYNEQFF
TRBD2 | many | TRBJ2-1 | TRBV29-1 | TGCAGCGTTATAAAGGCGGGGGGGCTAGGTGAGCAGTTCTTC | CSVIKAGGLGEQFF
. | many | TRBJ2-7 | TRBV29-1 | TGCAGCGTGCGAAGTACCTACGAGCAGTACTTC | CSVRSTYEQYF
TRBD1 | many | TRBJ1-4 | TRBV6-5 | TGTGCCAGCAGCGCCGGGACAGGGGGTGAAAAACTGTTTTTT | CASSAGTGGEKLFF
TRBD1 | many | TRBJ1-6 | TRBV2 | TGTGCCAGCACTAAGGACAGGGGCTCTAATTCACCCCTCAACTTT | CASTKDRGSNSPLNF
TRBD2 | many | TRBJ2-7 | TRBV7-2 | TGTGCCAGCAGCTCTAGCGGGGGGTCCTACGAGCAGTACTTC | CASSSSGGSYEQYF
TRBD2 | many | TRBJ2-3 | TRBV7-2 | TGTGCCAGCAGCTTACTAGCGGGGACCTTTAGCACAGATACGCAGTATTTT | CASSLLAGTFSTDTQYF